This TCR beta chain derives from a study of spatial heterogeneity in lung cancer. Turning to the study itself: TCR transcript counts in tumor regions correlated strongly with a T cell module score from matched bulk RNA-seq. Notes on the study in general: The study found that expanded intratumoral alpha and beta TCR counts tracked tumor mutation counts. The study estimated around 6.3% alpha and more than 11% beta chain coverage of tumor T cells.

The germline V gene has CDR1 DFQATT and CDR2 SNEGSKA (reference sequence). This CDR3 spans 14 amino acids. Trimming removed 3 bases from V and 6 bases from J; junction bases left unmatched: 8. This clonotype was seen only a few times. Antigen specificity is unknown. As an off-target read in a library built for alpha chains, this beta chain has a frequency of little significance. TCRdb itself ran the 5' RACE reads through MiXCR, one entry per CDR3 protein. The table lists some 11,000 distinct CDR3 sequences, about 5% of them singletons, with roughly an eighth in the top ten. Time point of the sample: sample taken at primary tumor resection. No cells were sorted before sequencing. The whole RNA sequenced was extracted from tumor, nontumor lung or frozen PBMC.

The sequenced sample was lung tumor tissue, obtained at surgery. The TCR sequence derives from a male donor with early-stage non-small cell lung cancer. The chain recombines TRBV20-1 with TRBJ2-5; 9 nucleotides match TRBD1. The CDR3 reads CSARAGQGVKTQYF. CDR3 in DNA: TGCAGTGCTAGGGCGGGACAGGGCGTGAAGACCCAGTACTTC.